This T cell receptor beta chain was captured by sequencing in a study of PD-L1 blockade in urothelial cancer. Profiling relied on immunoSEQ multiplex PCR, and the TCRdb table lists in-frame clones only, not all of them. The sample has some 63,000 clones, roughly 76% seen once; the top ten hold around 5.7%. Specified time point: pretreatment peripheral blood. The CDR3 covers 16 residues. V lost 2 bases and J lost 0; bases outside the gene matches: 3. Germline CDR1 reads SGHTA; CDR2 reads FQGNSA. Source: PBMCs, taken around atezolizumab (anti-PD-L1) treatment. The sequence was collected from a man in his sixties or seventies with urothelial cancer. The chain employs TRBV7-2 and TRBJ1-3; 8 bases fit TRBD1. The CDR3 sequence is CASSLLGQVSGNTIYF. CDR3 sequence (DNA): TGTGCCAGCAGCTTATTGGGACAGGTCTCTGGAAACACCATATATTTT.